This T cell receptor (beta chain) was profiled in a study of cytomegalovirus exposure and HLA in healthy donors. Germline V gene data show CDR1 as SGHRS and CDR2 as YFSETQ. The CDR3 sequence is 17 residues long. Use of 60 Vbeta and 13 Jbeta primers characterized the PCR. Measured with immunoSEQ multiplex PCR; TCRdb has only the in-frame clones, and not every one. The sample yields 150,000 to 200,000 clones, about four fifths seen once. The source is a male donor in good health and CMV-seropositive. The genes are TRBV5-1 and TRBJ2-5; 8 bases map to TRBD2. The DNA end is a closer match to TRBJ2-7, so the J assignment may be wrong. The source material was PBMCs. CDR3 in DNA: TGCGCCAGCAGCTTGGGTTCCAGCGGGGGTACCTCCTACGAGCAGTACTTC. Amino acid sequence: CASSLGSSGGTSYEQYF.